The source of this T cell receptor (beta chain) is a study of human T cells and chemical hapten exposure. Across the whole study: While the roughly 25-week study was under way, patients received diphenylcyclopropenone on the scalp every week.

Time point reported: pre-sensitization, week 0. Treatment: therapeutic diphenylcyclopropenone sensitization with weekly scalp DPC. This clonotype was counted between two and nine times. Germline loops: CDR1 SGHRS, CDR2 YFSETQ. With 0 bases removed from V and 3 bases from J, the gap between germline ends came to 12 bases. CDR3 length: 15 residues. TCRdb itself ran the RACE reads through MiXCR, one entry per CDR3 protein. Of around 300,000 distinct CDR3 sequences in the sample, just under 8% were seen once. The receptor comes from a young man with alopecia areata. Some clones in this sample may be carry-over from other donors' samples. The sequencing here drew on whole blood, taken in connection with sensitization to the hapten diphenylcyclopropenone (DPC). This chain joins TRBV5-1 and TRBJ1-1; D is possibly TRBD1 (5 bases). In DNA, the CDR3 is TGCGCCAGCAGCTTGGACGGGGGTATGGACACTGAAGCTTTCTTT. This translates into CASSLDGGMDTEAFF.